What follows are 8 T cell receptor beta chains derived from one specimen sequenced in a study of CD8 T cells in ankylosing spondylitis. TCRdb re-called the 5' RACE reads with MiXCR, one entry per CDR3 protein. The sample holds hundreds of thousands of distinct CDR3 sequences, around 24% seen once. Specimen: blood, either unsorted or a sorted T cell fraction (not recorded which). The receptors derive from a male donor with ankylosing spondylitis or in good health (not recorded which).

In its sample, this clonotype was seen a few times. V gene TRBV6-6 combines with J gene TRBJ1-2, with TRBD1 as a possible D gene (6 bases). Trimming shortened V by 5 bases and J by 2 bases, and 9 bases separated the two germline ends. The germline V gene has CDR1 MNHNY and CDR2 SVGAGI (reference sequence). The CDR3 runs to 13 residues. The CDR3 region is CASSRTANYGYTF. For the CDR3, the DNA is TGTGCCAGCAGTCGGACAGCCAACTATGGCTACACCTTC.

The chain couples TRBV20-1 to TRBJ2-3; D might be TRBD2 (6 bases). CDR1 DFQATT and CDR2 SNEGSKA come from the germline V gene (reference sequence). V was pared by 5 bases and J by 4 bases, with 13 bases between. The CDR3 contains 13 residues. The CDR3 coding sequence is TGCAGTGCTCCCAGACTAGTTTCAGATACGCAGTATTTT. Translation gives CSAPRLVSDTQYF.

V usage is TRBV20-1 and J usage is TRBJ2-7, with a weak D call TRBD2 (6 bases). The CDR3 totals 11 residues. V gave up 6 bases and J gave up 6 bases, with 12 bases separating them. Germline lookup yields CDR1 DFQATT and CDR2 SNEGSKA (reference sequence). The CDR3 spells CSAKGLIEQYF. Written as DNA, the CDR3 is TGCAGTGCCAAGGGACTCATCGAGCAGTACTTC.

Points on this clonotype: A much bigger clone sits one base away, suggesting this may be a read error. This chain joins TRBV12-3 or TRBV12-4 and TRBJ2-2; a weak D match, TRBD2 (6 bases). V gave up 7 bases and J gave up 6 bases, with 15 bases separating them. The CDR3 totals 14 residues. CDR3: CASTTSRGPGELFF. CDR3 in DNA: TGTGCCAGCACCACTAGCCGGGGCCCCGGGGAGCTGTTTTTT.

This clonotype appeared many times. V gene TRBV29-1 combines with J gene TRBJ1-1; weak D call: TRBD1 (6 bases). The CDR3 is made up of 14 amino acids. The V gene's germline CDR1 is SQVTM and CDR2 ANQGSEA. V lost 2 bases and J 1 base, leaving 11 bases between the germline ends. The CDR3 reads CSVESPGANTEAFF. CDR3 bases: TGCAGCGTTGAATCGCCAGGGGCGAACACTGAAGCTTTCTTT.

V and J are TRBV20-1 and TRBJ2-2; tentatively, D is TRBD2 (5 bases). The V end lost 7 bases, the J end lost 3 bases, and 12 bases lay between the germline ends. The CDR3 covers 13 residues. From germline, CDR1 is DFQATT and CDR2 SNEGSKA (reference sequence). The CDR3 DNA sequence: TGCAGTGTCCGGACGGGATACACCGGGGAGCTGTTTTTT. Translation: CSVRTGYTGELFF.

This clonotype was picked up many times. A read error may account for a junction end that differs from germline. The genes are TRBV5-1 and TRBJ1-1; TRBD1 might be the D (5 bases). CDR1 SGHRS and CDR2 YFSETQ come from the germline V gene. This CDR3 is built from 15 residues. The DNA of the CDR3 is TGCGTCAGCACCTCAGCGGGGCCGCCTAACACTGAAGCTTTCTTT. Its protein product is CVSTSAGPPNTEAFF.

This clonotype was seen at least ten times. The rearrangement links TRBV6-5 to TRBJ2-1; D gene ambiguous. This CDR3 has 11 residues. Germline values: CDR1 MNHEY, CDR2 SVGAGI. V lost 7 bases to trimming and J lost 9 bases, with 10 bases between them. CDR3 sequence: CASTSLGEQFF. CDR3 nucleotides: TGTGCCAGCACCTCCTTGGGTGAGCAGTTCTTC.